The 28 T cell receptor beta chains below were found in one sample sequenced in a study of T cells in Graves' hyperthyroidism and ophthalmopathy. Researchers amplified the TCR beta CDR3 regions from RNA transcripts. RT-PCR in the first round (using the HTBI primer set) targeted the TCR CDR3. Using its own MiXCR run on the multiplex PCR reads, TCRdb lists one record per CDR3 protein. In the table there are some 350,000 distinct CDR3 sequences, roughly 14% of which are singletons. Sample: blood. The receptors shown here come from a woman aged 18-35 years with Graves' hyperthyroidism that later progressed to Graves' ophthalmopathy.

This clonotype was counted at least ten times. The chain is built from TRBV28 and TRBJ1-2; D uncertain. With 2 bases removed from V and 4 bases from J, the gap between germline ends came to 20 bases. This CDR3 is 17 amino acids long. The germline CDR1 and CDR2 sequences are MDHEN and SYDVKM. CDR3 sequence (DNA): TGTGCCAGCAGTTTAAGCGCCGGGAACAATCTCCTCTATGGCTACACCTTC. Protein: CASSLSAGNNLLYGYTF.

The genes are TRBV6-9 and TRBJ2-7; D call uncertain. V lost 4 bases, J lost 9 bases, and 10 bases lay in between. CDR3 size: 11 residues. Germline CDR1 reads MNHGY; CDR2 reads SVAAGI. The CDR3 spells CASSSSYAQYF. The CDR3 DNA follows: TGTGCCAGCAGTTCAAGCTATGCGCAGTACTTC.

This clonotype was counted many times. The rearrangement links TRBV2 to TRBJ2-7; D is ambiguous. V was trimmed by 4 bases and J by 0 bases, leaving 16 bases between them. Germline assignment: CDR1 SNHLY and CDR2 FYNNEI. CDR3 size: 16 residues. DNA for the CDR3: TGTGCCAGCAGTGTCCTTCTGGCGGAAAGCTCCTACGAGCAGTACTTC. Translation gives CASSVLLAESSYEQYF.

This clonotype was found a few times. As DNA, the CDR3 is TGCGCCAGCAGCCCGATTCAGGGGGGAGCGGGAGGCCCCCACCGAACCTACAATGAGCAGTTCTTC. Protein: CASSPIQGGAGGPHRTYNEQFF. The chain recombines TRBV4-1 with TRBJ2-1; TRBD2 matches at 9 bases. The length of the CDR3 is 22 residues. Germline CDR1 is MGHRA and CDR2 is YSYEKL. Trimming took 4 bases from V and 2 from J; bases not matched to a gene: 24.

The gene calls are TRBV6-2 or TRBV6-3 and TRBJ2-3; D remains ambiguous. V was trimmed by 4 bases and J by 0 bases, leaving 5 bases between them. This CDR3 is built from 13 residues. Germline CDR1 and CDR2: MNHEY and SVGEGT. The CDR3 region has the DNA TGTGCCAGCAGTTCGACTAGCACAGATACGCAGTATTTT. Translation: CASSSTSTDTQYF.

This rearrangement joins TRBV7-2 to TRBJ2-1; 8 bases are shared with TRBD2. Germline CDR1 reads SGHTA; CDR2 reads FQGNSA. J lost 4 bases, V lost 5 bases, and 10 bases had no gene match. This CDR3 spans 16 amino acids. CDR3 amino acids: CASSRSGGVKYNEQFF. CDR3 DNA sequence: TGTGCCAGCAGCCGCTCGGGGGGGGTAAAGTACAATGAGCAGTTCTTC.

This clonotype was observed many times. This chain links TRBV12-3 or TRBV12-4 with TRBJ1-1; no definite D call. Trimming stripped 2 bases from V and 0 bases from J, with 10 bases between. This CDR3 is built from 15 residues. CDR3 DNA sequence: TGTGCCAGCAGTTTACAGGTATCCATGAACACTGAAGCTTTCTTT. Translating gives CASSLQVSMNTEAFF.

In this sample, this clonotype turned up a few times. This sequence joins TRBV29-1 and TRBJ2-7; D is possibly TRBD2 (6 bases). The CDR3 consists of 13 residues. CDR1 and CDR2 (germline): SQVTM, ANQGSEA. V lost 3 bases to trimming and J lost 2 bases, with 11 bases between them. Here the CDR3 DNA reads TGCAGCGTTGAGCGGGGAACCGCCTACGAGCAGTACTTC. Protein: CSVERGTAYEQYF.

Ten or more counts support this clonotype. CDR3 DNA sequence: TGTGCTAGTGGTTTGCTGCATCCGGGACAGGTTGATTACGGCACAGATACGCAGTATTTT. This encodes CASGLLHPGQVDYGTDTQYF. The V call is TRBV12-5, the J call TRBJ2-3; TRBD1 matches 8 bases. The CDR3 length is 20 residues. Germline V gene data show CDR1 as LGHNT and CDR2 as FRNRAP. V was clipped by 2 bases and J by 1 base; unmatched bases: 17.

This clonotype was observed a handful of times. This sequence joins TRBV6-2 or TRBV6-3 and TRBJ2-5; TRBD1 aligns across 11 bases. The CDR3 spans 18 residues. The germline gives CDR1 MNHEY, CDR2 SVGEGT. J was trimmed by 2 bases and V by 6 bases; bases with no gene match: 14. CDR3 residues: CASSTLHGTGGGQETQYF. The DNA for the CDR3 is TGTGCCAGCAGCACTTTACATGGGACAGGGGGAGGTCAAGAGACCCAGTACTTC.

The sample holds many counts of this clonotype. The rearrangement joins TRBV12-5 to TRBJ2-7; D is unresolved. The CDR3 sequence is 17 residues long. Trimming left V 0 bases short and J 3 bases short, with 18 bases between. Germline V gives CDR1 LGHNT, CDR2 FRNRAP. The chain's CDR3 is CASGLVHVGPQHYEQYF. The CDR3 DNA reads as TGTGCTAGTGGTTTGGTACATGTGGGCCCTCAACACTACGAGCAGTACTTC. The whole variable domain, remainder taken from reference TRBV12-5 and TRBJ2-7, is DARVTQTPRHKVTEMGQEVTMRCQPILGHNTVFWYRQTMMQGLELLAYFRNRAPLDDSGMPKDRFSAEMPDATLATLKIQPSEPRDSAVYFCASGLVHVGPQHYEQYFGPGTRLTVT.

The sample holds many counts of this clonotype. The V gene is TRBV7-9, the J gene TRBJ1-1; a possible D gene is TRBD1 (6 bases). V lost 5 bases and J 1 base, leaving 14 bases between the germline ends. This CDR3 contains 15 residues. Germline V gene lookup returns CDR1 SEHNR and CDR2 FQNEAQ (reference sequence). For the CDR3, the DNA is TGTGCCAGCAGCCGAAAAGGGGGACAGAACACTGAAGCTTTCTTT. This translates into CASSRKGGQNTEAFF.

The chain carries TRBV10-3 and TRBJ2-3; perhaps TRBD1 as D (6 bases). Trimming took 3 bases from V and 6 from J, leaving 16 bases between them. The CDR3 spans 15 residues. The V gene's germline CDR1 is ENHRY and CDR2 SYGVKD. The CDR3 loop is CAISDPRGSSDTQYF. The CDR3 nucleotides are TGTGCCATCAGTGACCCCAGGGGTAGTTCCGATACGCAGTATTTT.

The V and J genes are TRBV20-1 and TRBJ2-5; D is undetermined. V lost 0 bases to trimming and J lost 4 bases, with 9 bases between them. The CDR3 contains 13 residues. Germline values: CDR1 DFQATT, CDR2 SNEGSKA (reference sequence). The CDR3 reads CSARDKGRETQYF. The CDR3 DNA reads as TGCAGTGCTAGAGACAAGGGTAGAGAGACCCAGTACTTC.

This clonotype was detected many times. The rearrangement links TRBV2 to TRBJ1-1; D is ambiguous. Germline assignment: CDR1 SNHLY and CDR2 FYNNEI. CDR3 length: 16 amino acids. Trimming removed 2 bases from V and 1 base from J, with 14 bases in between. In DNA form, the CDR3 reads TGTGCCAGCAGTGAACTCTACATGGGAACGAACACTGAAGCTTTCTTT. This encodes CASSELYMGTNTEAFF.

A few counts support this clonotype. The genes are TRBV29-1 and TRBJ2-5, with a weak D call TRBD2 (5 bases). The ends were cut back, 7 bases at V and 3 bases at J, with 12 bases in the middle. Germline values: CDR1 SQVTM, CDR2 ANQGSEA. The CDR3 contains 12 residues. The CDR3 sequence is CSEKAGEETQYF. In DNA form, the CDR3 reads TGCAGCGAAAAGGCCGGGGAAGAGACCCAGTACTTC.

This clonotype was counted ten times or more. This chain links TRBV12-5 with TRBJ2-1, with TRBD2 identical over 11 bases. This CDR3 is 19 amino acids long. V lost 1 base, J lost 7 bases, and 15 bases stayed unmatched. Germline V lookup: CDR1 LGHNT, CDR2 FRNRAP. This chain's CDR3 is CASGLAPKASGRSKNEQFF. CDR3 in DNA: TGTGCTAGTGGTTTGGCCCCCAAGGCTAGCGGGAGGTCTAAGAATGAGCAGTTCTTC.

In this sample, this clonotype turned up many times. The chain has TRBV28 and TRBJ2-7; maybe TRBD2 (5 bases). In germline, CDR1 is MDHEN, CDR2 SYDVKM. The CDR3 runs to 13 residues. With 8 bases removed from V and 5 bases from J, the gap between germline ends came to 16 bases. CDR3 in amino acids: CASRTVLIHEQYF. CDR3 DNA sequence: TGTGCCAGCCGGACTGTTTTAATCCACGAGCAGTACTTC.

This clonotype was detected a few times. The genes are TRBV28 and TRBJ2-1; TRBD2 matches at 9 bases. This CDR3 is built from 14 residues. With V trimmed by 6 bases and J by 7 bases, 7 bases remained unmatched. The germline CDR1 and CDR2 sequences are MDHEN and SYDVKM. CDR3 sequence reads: CASRGVAGVNEQFF. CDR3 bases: TGTGCCAGCAGAGGAGTAGCGGGAGTTAATGAGCAGTTCTTC.

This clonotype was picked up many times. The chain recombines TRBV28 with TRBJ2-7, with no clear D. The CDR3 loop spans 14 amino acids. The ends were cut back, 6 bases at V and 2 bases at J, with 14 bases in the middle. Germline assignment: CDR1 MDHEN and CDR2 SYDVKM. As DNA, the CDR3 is TGTGCCAGCAGGAGTCAGGACGGAGCCTACGAGCAGTACTTC. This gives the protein CASRSQDGAYEQYF.

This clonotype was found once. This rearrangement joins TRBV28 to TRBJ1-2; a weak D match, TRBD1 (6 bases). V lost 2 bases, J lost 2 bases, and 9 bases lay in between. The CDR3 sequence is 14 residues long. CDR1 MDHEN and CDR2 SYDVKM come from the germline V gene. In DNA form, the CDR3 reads TGTGCCAGCAGTTTAAAGGGGGAGAACTATGGCTACACCTTC. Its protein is CASSLKGENYGYTF.

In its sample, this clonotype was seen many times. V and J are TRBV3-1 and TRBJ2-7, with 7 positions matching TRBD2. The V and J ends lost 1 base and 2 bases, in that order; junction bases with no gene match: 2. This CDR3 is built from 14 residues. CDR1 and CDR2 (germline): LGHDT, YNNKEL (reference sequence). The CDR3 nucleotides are TGTGCCAGCAGCCAAGGGACTAGAACCTACGAGCAGTACTTC. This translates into CASSQGTRTYEQYF.

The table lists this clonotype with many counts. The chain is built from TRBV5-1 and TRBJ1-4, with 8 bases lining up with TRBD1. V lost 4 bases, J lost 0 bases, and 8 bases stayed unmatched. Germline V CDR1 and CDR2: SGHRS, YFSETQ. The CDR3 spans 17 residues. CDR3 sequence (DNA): TGCGCCAGCAGCACGGGGACAGGAGGAACAACTAATGAAAAACTGTTTTTT. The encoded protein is CASSTGTGGTTNEKLFF.

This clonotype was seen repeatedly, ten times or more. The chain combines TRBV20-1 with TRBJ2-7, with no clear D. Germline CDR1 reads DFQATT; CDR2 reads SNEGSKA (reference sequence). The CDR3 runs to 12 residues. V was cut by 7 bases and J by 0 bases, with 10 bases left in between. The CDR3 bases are TGCAGTGTCGTGGGGATCTCCTACGAGCAGTACTTC. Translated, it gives CSVVGISYEQYF.

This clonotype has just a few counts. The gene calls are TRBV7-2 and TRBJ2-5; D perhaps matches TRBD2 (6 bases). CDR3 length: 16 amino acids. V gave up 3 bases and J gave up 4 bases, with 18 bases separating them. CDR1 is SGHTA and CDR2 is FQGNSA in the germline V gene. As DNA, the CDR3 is TGTGCCAGCAGCTTCCGGGTAGGGGAGGTAGGAGAGACCCAGTACTTC. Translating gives CASSFRVGEVGETQYF. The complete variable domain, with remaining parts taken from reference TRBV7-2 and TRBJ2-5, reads GAGVSQSPSNKVTEKGKDVELRCDPISGHTALYWYRQSLGQGLEFLIYFQGNSAPDKSGLPSDRFSAERTGGSVSTLTIQRTQQEDSAVYLCASSFRVGEVGETQYFGPGTRLLVL.

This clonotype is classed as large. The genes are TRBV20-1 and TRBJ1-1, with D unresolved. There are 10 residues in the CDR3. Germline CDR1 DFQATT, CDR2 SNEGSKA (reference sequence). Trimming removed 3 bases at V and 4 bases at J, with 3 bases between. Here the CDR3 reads CSASGTEAFF. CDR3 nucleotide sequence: TGCAGTGCTAGCGGCACTGAAGCTTTCTTT.

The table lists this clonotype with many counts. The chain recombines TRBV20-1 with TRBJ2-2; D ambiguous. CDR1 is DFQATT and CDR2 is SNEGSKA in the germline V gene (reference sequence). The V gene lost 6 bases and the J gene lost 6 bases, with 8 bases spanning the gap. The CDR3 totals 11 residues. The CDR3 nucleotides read TGCAGTGCCCCTGTGGCCGGGGAGCTGTTTTTT. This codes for CSAPVAGELFF.

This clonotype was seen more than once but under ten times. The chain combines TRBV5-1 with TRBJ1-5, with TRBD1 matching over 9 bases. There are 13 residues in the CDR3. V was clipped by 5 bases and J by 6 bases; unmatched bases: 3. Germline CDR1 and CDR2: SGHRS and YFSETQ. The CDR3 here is CASRQGAGQPQHF. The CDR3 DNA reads TGCGCCAGCAGACAGGGGGCCGGTCAGCCCCAGCATTTT.